Below are 15 T cell receptor beta chains sequenced from a single sample in a study of shared clonotypes between healthy human individuals. Produced via immunoSEQ multiplex PCR; TCRdb's table is partial and in-frame only. Of about 2.2 million clones in the sample, just under 95% were seen once. The naive CD8 population came from CD45RO-negative cells selected for CCR7, without terminally differentiated effector memory CD45RA+ cells. The specimen sequenced was naive CD8+ T cells from PBMCs. These receptors came from a man between 18 and 35 years old in good health. Some clones in this sample may be carry-over from other donors' samples.

Only one count was recorded for this clone. In DNA form, the CDR3 reads TGTGCCAGCAGCCCCGGGCCAGACTACGAGCAGTACTTC. Protein: CASSPGPDYEQYF. The rearrangement uses TRBV7-3 and TRBJ2-7; D is undetermined. Trimming left V 5 bases short and J 3 bases short, with 11 bases between. Per the germline V gene, CDR1 is SGHTA and CDR2 is FQGTGA. The CDR3 length is 13 residues. Using reference TRBV7-3 and TRBJ2-7 for the parts outside the CDR3, the full variable domain is GAGVSQTPSNKVTEKGKYVELRCDPISGHTALYWYRQSLGQGPEFLIYFQGTGAADDSGLPNDRFFAVRPEGSVSTLKIQRTERGDSAVYLCASSPGPDYEQYFGPGTRLTVT.

The chain is built from TRBV6-6 and TRBJ2-7; tentative D call: TRBD2 (6 bases). From germline, CDR1 is MNHNY and CDR2 SVGAGI (reference sequence). This CDR3 has 15 amino acids. The V gene lost 0 bases and the J gene lost 2 bases, with 11 bases spanning the gap. The CDR3 here is CASSYSEAGPYEQYF. CDR3 nucleotides: TGTGCCAGCAGTTACTCGGAAGCGGGCCCCTACGAGCAGTACTTC.

The V gene is TRBV28, the J gene TRBJ2-7, with D possibly being TRBD2 (5 bases). CDR1 and CDR2 (germline): MDHEN, SYDVKM. The CDR3 is made up of 13 amino acids. Trimming stripped 4 bases from V and 5 bases from J, with 12 bases between. CDR3 DNA sequence: TGTGCCAGCAGTTATGTGGCGGAGGACGAGCAGTACTTC. Amino acids: CASSYVAEDEQYF.

The chain employs TRBV27 and TRBJ1-1; D gene ambiguous. V lost 3 bases, J lost 0 bases, and 17 bases lay in between. Germline values: CDR1 MNHEY, CDR2 SMNVEV (reference sequence). This CDR3 is 17 amino acids long. In DNA form, the CDR3 reads TGTGCCAGCAGTTTGAAAGGACTAGGGCCCATGAACACTGAAGCTTTCTTT. This sequence encodes CASSLKGLGPMNTEAFF.

The chain employs TRBV2 and TRBJ2-1, with 10 positions matching TRBD2. This CDR3 region has 18 residues. After removal of 1 base from V and 4 bases from J, the junction contained 10 bases not matched to a gene. The V gene's germline CDR1 is SNHLY and CDR2 FYNNEI. The CDR3 DNA follows: TGTGCCAGCAGTGAAGTTCCGGGGACTAGCGAGATTTACAATGAGCAGTTCTTC. Protein sequence: CASSEVPGTSEIYNEQFF. Filled out from reference TRBV2 and TRBJ2-1, the complete variable domain reads EPEVTQTPSHQVTQMGQEVILRCVPISNHLYFYWYRQILGQKVEFLVSFYNNEISEKSEIFDDQFSVERPDGSNFTLKIRSTKLEDSAMYFCASSEVPGTSEIYNEQFFGPGTRLTVL.

V gene TRBV2 combines with J gene TRBJ1-4; no firm D call. V was clipped by 6 bases and J by 2 bases, with 16 bases between them. The CDR3 extends over 16 amino acids. CDR1 SNHLY and CDR2 FYNNEI come from the germline V gene. The chain's CDR3 is CASSDIFLQTNEKLFF. The CDR3 DNA sequence: TGTGCCAGCAGCGACATTTTTCTACAGACTAATGAAAAACTGTTTTTT.

V and J are TRBV15 and TRBJ1-1; D is uncertain. V gave up 5 bases and J gave up 6 bases, with 16 bases separating them. Germline assignment: CDR1 LNHNV and CDR2 YYDKDF (reference sequence). The CDR3 totals 14 residues. The CDR3, as DNA: TGTGCCACCAGCCCGCCGGGTAAGGCCCCTGAAGCTTTCTTT. This gives the protein CATSPPGKAPEAFF.

This chain connects TRBV27 to TRBJ2-3; D not resolved. With 5 bases removed from V and 0 bases from J, the gap between germline ends came to 12 bases. The CDR3 loop spans 15 amino acids. Germline V gene data show CDR1 as MNHEY and CDR2 as SMNVEV (reference sequence). CDR3 sequence reads: CASSPRPLSTDTQYF. The CDR3 DNA reads as TGTGCCAGCAGTCCCCGACCCCTTAGCACAGATACGCAGTATTTT.

This clone is a singleton in its sample. The chain joins TRBV19 to TRBJ1-2; 7 nucleotides align to TRBD1. With V trimmed by 3 bases and J by 2 bases, 6 bases remained unmatched. The CDR3 has 15 amino acids. The V gene's germline CDR1 is LNHDA and CDR2 SQIVND (reference sequence). The chain's CDR3 is CASSMEAGGNYGYTF. The DNA for the CDR3 is TGTGCCAGTAGTATGGAGGCAGGGGGAAACTATGGCTACACCTTC.

V usage is TRBV4-1 and J usage is TRBJ1-3, with TRBD1 matching over 8 bases. The trim removed 4 bases at V and 2 bases at J, leaving 4 bases unmatched. This CDR3 is 15 amino acids long. Germline-derived CDR1 and CDR2 are MGHRA and YSYEKL. CDR3 DNA: TGCGCCAGCAGCCTGGCAGGGGGCACTGGAAACACCATATATTTT. Translated, it gives CASSLAGGTGNTIYF.

The chain is built from TRBV30 and TRBJ2-1; the match to TRBD1 covers 9 bases. Germline values: CDR1 GTSNPN, CDR2 SVGIG (reference sequence). This CDR3 has 13 residues. The junction had 4 bases not matched to a gene; V was cut back by 8 bases and J by 2 bases. The CDR3 DNA reads TGTGCCGGCGGGACAGGGACCTACAATGAGCAGTTCTTC. This encodes CAGGTGTYNEQFF.

This chain links TRBV13 with TRBJ2-1; 9 bases agree with TRBD1. J was trimmed by 4 bases and V by 6 bases; bases with no gene match: 7. CDR1 and CDR2 (germline): PRHDT, FYEKMQ (reference sequence). The CDR3 is made up of 15 amino acids. The CDR3 region is CASSAAGQGYNEQFF. The CDR3 DNA reads as TGTGCCAGCAGTGCGGCGGGACAGGGATACAATGAGCAGTTCTTC.

This clone came up once. The chain employs TRBV2 and TRBJ2-1, with 8 positions matching TRBD2. The germline V gene has CDR1 SNHLY and CDR2 FYNNEI. The CDR3 consists of 13 residues. V lost 7 bases, J lost 3 bases, and 2 bases stayed unmatched. The DNA for the CDR3 is TGTGCCAGCACGGGACTAGACTACAATGAGCAGTTCTTC. It codes for CASTGLDYNEQFF.

Only one count was recorded for this clone. CDR3 in DNA: TGTGCCAGCAGCCAACTAGCGGGAGAGGTCAATGAGCAGTTCTTC. The encoded protein is CASSQLAGEVNEQFF. The chain joins TRBV11-2 to TRBJ2-1; 11 nucleotides agree with TRBD2. V lost 5 bases to trimming and J lost 6 bases; unmatched junction nucleotides: 6. CDR1 and CDR2 (germline): SGHAT, FQNNGV. This CDR3 has 15 amino acids. Variable domain in full (rest from reference TRBV11-2 and TRBJ2-1): EAGVAQSPRYKIIEKRQSVAFWCNPISGHATLYWYQQILGQGPKLLIQFQNNGVVDDSQLPKDRFSAERLKGVDSTLKIQPAKLEDSAVYLCASSQLAGEVNEQFFGPGTRLTVL.

As for this clone: The sample contains more than one DNA sequence encoding this CDR3. V usage is TRBV19 and J usage is TRBJ2-7; 10 nucleotides match TRBD2. This CDR3 comprises 16 residues. Germline CDR1 reads LNHDA; CDR2 reads SQIVND (reference sequence). V shed 1 base, J shed 2 bases, and the junction held 5 bases outside the gene matches. CDR3 DNA sequence: TGTGCCAGTAGTATAGGACTAGCGGGTGGAGCCTACGAGCAGTACTTC. It encodes CASSIGLAGGAYEQYF.